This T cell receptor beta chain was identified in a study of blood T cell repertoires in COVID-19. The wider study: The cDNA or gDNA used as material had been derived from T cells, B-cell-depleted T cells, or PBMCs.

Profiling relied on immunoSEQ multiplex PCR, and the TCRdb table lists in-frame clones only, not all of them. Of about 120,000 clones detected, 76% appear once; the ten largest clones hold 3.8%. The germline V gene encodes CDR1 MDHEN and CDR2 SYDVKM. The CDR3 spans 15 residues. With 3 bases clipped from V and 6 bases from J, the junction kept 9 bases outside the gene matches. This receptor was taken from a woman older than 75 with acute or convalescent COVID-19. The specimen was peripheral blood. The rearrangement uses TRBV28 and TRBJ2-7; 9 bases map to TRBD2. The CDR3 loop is CASSLALAGGGEQYF. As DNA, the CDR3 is TGTGCCAGCAGTTTGGCACTAGCGGGTGGTGGCGAGCAGTACTTC.